This T cell receptor (beta chain) originates from a study of cytomegalovirus exposure and HLA in healthy donors. Overall study context: According to later analysis, the same platform produced the approximately 120 validation and some 680 first-cohort repertoires. Findings and limits, study-wide: In vitro assays verified that a few CMV-associated chains recognized CMV antigens specifically. High specificity and sensitivity for cytomegalovirus status were reported for the classifier. There were 160 or so TCR beta chains listed as cytomegalovirus-associated.

Produced via immunoSEQ multiplex PCR; TCRdb's table is partial and in-frame only. The repertoire consists of about 98,000 clones, with over 75% occurring once and the leading ten covering 6.3%. A note on this clone: The antigen is unknown.

The sequence was collected from a man aged 18 to 35 in good health and CMV-seropositive. Sequencing was carried out using PBMCs.

The CDR3 loop reads CASSLSTGADYYEQYF. The CDR3 nucleotides read TGTGCCAGCAGCTTAAGCACCGGAGCCGACTACTACGAGCAGTACTTC. The V call is TRBV11-2, the J call TRBJ2-7; the D gene is possibly TRBD2 (5 bases). CDR3 length: 16 residues. V was trimmed by 2 bases and J by 3 bases, leaving 17 bases between them. Germline-derived CDR1 and CDR2 are SGHAT and FQNNGV.